Presented here are 20 T cell receptor beta chains from one specimen sequenced in a study of T cell responses to AZD1222 COVID-19 vaccine (dated by TCRdb to the early 2020s). Libraries were made using the immunoSEQ multiplex PCR assay. TCRdb retrieved this table from immuneACCESS and kept in-frame rearrangements only. Not all clones are present; in checked studies, unresolved V genes account for under half, and no reason is known for the remainder. The sample table holds 130,000 to 150,000 clones, of which approximately 90% were seen once. The ten biggest clones cover around 15% of the sample. The time point label, as the study defines it: baseline before first vaccination. This material consisted of peripheral blood, taken on day 0 of AZD1222 vaccination. These receptor sequences come from an adult in good health.

The rearrangement uses TRBV7-9 and TRBJ1-5, with D possibly matching TRBD1 (5 bases). V was shortened by 5 bases and J by 1 base, with 12 bases between the two germline ends. This CDR3 is built from 15 residues. From germline, CDR1 is SEHNR and CDR2 FQNEAQ (reference sequence). The CDR3: CASSDRDGSNQPQHF. As DNA, the CDR3 is TGTGCCAGCAGCGACCGGGACGGAAGCAATCAGCCCCAGCATTTT.

The chain carries TRBV29-1 and TRBJ1-1; TRBD1 is a possible D gene (6 bases). CDR1 and CDR2 (germline): SQVTM, ANQGSEA. Trimming shortened V by 7 bases and J by 2 bases, and 14 bases separated the two germline ends. CDR3 length: 13 residues. CDR3 coding DNA: TGCAGCGCCCGAGGGGGACTTAACACTGAAGCTTTCTTT. Its translation is CSARGGLNTEAFF.

V usage is TRBV4-1 and J usage is TRBJ1-2; TRBD1 matches 7 bases. Germline trimming cut 2 bases from V and 3 bases from J; bases unmatched to any gene: 9. Germline lookup yields CDR1 MGHRA and CDR2 YSYEKL. CDR3 length equals 16 residues. Here the CDR3 reads CASSQTERQGDYGYTF. In DNA, the CDR3 is TGCGCCAGCAGCCAAACCGAGAGACAGGGTGACTATGGCTACACCTTC.

This rearrangement joins TRBV28 to TRBJ2-3; D possibly corresponds to TRBD2 (7 bases). The CDR3 length is 14 residues. Germline CDR1 is MDHEN and CDR2 is SYDVKM. The V end was cut by 6 bases, the J end by 5 bases, with 15 bases between. The CDR3 is CASRQGGAGDTQYF. The CDR3 DNA is TGTGCCAGCAGACAAGGGGGGGCCGGAGATACGCAGTATTTT.

This clone came up once. The J gene is TRBJ2-5, the V gene TRBV12-3 or TRBV12-4; possible D gene TRBD1, 8 bases. This CDR3 spans 13 amino acids. Between the trimmed V and J ends, which lost 5 bases and 5 bases, there was a span of 12 bases. CDR3 amino acids: CASSGQGGETQYF. In nucleotides, the CDR3 is TGTGCCAGCAGTGGACAGGGAGGGGAGACCCAGTACTTC.

The chain employs TRBV12-5 and TRBJ2-5; 8 bases are a match to TRBD1. Germline V gives CDR1 LGHNT, CDR2 FRNRAP. This CDR3 contains 13 residues. With V trimmed by 5 bases and J by 4 bases, 3 bases remained unmatched. This chain's CDR3 is CASGTGQGETQYF. CDR3 DNA sequence: TGTGCTAGTGGTACCGGACAGGGAGAGACCCAGTACTTC.

This chain connects TRBV7-9 to TRBJ1-2; D possibly corresponds to TRBD1 (6 bases). With 0 bases removed from V and 8 bases from J, the gap between germline ends came to 28 bases. There are 19 residues in the CDR3. Germline CDR1 and CDR2: SEHNR and FQNEAQ (reference sequence). As DNA, the CDR3 is TGTGCCAGCAGCTTAGCCGGGGGATCCGCTGGGCGACCACAGGGCGGCTACACCTTC. This gives the protein CASSLAGGSAGRPQGGYTF. Filled out from reference TRBV7-9 and TRBJ1-2, the complete variable domain reads DTGVSQNPRHKITKRGQNVTFRCDPISEHNRLYWYRQTLGQGPEFLTYFQNEAQLEKSRLLSDRFSAERPKGSFSTLEIQRTEQGDSAMYLCASSLAGGSAGRPQGGYTFGSGTRLTVV.

Regarding this clone: One end of the junction does not line up with germline, which may come from a read error. This chain joins TRBV7-9 and TRBJ2-3; D perhaps matches TRBD1 (6 bases). CDR3 length: 11 residues. Looked up from germline, CDR1 is SEHNR and CDR2 is FQNEAQ (reference sequence). The DNA of the CDR3 is TGTGCCAGCAGCTTAAACAGGGAAGAGGATTTT. Its protein is CASSLNREEDF. The entire variable domain, with the rest obtained from reference TRBV7-9 and TRBJ2-3, is as follows: DTGVSQNPRHKITKRGQNVTFRCDPISEHNRLYWYRQTLGQGPEFLTYFQNEAQLEKSRLLSDRFSAERPKGSFSTLEIQRTEQGDSAMYLCASSLNREEDFGPGTRLTVL.

The CDR3 DNA follows: TGCGCCAGCAGCCAAGAGGTGGTGGGAGAAGTGCGGGGGGATCGCACAGATACGCAGTATTTT. This gives the protein CASSQEVVGEVRGDRTDTQYF. This chain uses TRBV4-3 with TRBJ2-3, with 8 bases lining up with TRBD2. This CDR3 is 21 amino acids long. V dropped 0 bases and J dropped 1; count of bases not matched to a gene: 18. CDR1 is LGHNA, CDR2 YSLEER, per germline.

This chain joins TRBV7-2 and TRBJ2-3; perhaps TRBD1 as D (5 bases). The CDR3 totals 18 residues. Germline V gene data show CDR1 as SGHTA and CDR2 as FQGNSA. V lost 1 base and J lost 2, with 19 bases in between. CDR3 nucleotide sequence: TGTGCCAGCAGCTTAGGGTTTGGCTTATCGGACAACACAGATACGCAGTATTTT. Its protein is CASSLGFGLSDNTDTQYF.

This clone was detected only a few times. The chain joins TRBV18 to TRBJ1-5; D gene unclear. The CDR3 sequence is 15 residues long. The germline CDR1 and CDR2 sequences are KGHSH and LQKENI. V lost 2 bases and J lost 6, with 14 bases in between. This CDR3 reads CASSPSAGSAQPQHF. CDR3 in DNA: TGTGCCAGCTCACCATCCGCCGGGTCGGCTCAGCCCCAGCATTTT.

This clone is a singleton in its sample. The gene calls are TRBV19 and TRBJ1-3; 9 bases agree with TRBD1. J gave up 4 bases and V 5 bases, and 9 bases lay outside the gene matches. The CDR3 is made up of 16 amino acids. Looked up from germline, CDR1 is LNHDA and CDR2 is SQIVND (reference sequence). The CDR3 protein is CASSPTGTGIGNTIYF. The CDR3 DNA reads as TGTGCCAGTAGTCCCACCGGGACAGGGATAGGAAACACCATATATTTT.

The chain uses TRBV2 and TRBJ1-6; 7 positions match TRBD1. The germline CDR1 and CDR2 sequences are SNHLY and FYNNEI. V was pared by 4 bases and J by 9 bases, with 6 bases of the junction left unmatched. The CDR3 consists of 14 residues. CDR3 residues: CASSVTGVGSPLHF. CDR3 DNA sequence: TGTGCCAGCAGTGTCACAGGGGTAGGTTCACCCCTCCACTTT.

The chain is built from TRBV7-3 and TRBJ2-2, with D perhaps TRBD2 (6 bases). Germline V lookup: CDR1 SGHTA, CDR2 FQGTGA. CDR3 length: 14 residues. V lost 5 bases and J lost 6, with 13 bases in between. CDR3 sequence reads: CASSPRDQPGELFF. The CDR3 bases are TGTGCCAGCAGCCCGCGGGACCAGCCCGGGGAGCTGTTTTTT.

The chain joins TRBV7-9 to TRBJ1-2; D not certain. The CDR3 covers 16 residues. Trimming left V 2 bases short and J 2 bases short, with 15 bases between. Germline lookup yields CDR1 SEHNR and CDR2 FQNEAQ (reference sequence). Here the CDR3 reads CASSLFSDAGNYGYTF. CDR3 nucleotide sequence: TGTGCCAGCAGCTTATTTTCGGATGCGGGGAACTATGGCTACACCTTC.

The V call is TRBV5-6, the J call TRBJ2-7; D is ambiguous. V was clipped by 0 bases and J by 4 bases, with 14 bases between them. The CDR3 has 15 residues. Looked up from germline, CDR1 is SGHDT and CDR2 is YYEEEE. CDR3 amino acids: CASSLVAGSLYEQYF. The CDR3 region has the DNA TGTGCCAGCAGCTTGGTGGCCGGGTCCCTTTACGAGCAGTACTTC.

The rearrangement joins TRBV5-1 to TRBJ1-3, with 12 bases fitting TRBD1. V lost 5 bases, J lost 9 bases, and 6 bases stayed unmatched. Germline V gene lookup returns CDR1 SGHRS and CDR2 YFSETQ. The CDR3 contains 14 residues. This CDR3 is CASSRDRGRGTIYF. In DNA form, the CDR3 reads TGCGCCAGCAGTCGGGACAGGGGGCGAGGCACCATATATTTT.

V usage is TRBV20-1 and J usage is TRBJ1-5; D gene unclear. Germline CDR1 is DFQATT and CDR2 is SNEGSKA (reference sequence). The V end lost 3 bases, the J end lost 4 bases, and 16 bases lay between the germline ends. The CDR3 contains 15 residues. DNA of the CDR3: TGCAGTGCTAGTTCCGGGTATTCCATAAATCAGCCCCAGCATTTT. Protein product: CSASSGYSINQPQHF.

The CDR3 is CSVTYRVGQETQYF. CDR3 DNA: TGCAGCGTTACTTACAGGGTAGGGCAAGAGACCCAGTACTTC. The J gene is TRBJ2-5, the V gene TRBV29-1; the D gene is possibly TRBD1 (6 bases). The CDR3 consists of 14 residues. Between the trimmed V and J ends, which lost 5 bases and 2 bases, there was a span of 15 bases. Germline CDR1 is SQVTM and CDR2 is ANQGSEA.

The chain uses TRBV14 and TRBJ1-6; D unresolved. From germline, CDR1 is SGHDN and CDR2 FVKESK. V lost 4 bases and J lost 10, with 11 bases in between. There are 13 residues in the CDR3. CDR3 DNA: TGTGCCAGCAGCCCATCCCGGTTCTCACCCCTCCACTTT. Protein: CASSPSRFSPLHF.